This passage covers 15 T cell receptor beta chains from one sample sequenced in a study of blood T cells in healthy people across ages. Next came a second PCR, run for roughly 6 to 11 cycles, which used a sample-barcoded 5' primer along with a J-beta primer mix. TCRdb independently ran MiXCR on the 5' RACE reads; one entry per CDR3 protein. The sample comprises about 640,000 distinct CDR3 sequences, roughly 30% of which are singletons, and approximately 14% rests with the top ten. The sequencing input was blood. The receptors were gathered from a woman of 80 years or more in good health.

This clonotype was detected once. A much larger clone sits a single nucleotide away, making a read error possible. This chain uses TRBV27 with TRBJ2-1, with D perhaps TRBD1 or TRBD2 (5 bases each). Per germline, CDR1 MNHEY and CDR2 SMNVEV (reference sequence). This CDR3 spans 16 amino acids. The CDR3 DNA follows: TGTGCCAGCACTAGACCGGGACCCAGCTCCCACAATGAGCAGTTCTTC. Its translation: CASTRPGPSSHNEQFF.

For this clonotype: At one boundary the junction diverges from the germline segment, which might be a read error. J is TRBJ2-5 and V is TRBV7-2, with TRBD2 matching over 8 bases. The DNA end is more similar to TRBJ2-1, so the J call may be wrong. The CDR3 extends over 15 amino acids. Germline V lookup: CDR1 SGHTA, CDR2 FQGNSA. DNA for the CDR3: TGTGCCGGCAGCTTAGTTCCGGGGGGGGGAGAGACCCAGTTCTTC. Translated: CAGSLVPGGGETQFF.

On this clonotype itself: A much larger clone lies a single base off, so this may be a read error. This chain connects TRBV18 to TRBJ1-5; no firm D call. The germline gives CDR1 KGHSH, CDR2 LQKENI. The CDR3 is 14 amino acids. CDR3 protein: CASSPGYSNRPQHF. CDR3 DNA: TGTGCCAGCTCACCGGGCTATAGCAATCGGCCCCAGCATTTT.

Of note for this clonotype: A read error may be the cause here, since a much bigger clone is one base away. The chain uses TRBV5-1 and TRBJ1-2; 9 bases align to TRBD1. CDR3 length: 15 amino acids. Germline-derived CDR1 and CDR2 are SGHRS and YFSETQ. The CDR3 loop reads CAGSLSGTGMDGYTF. The CDR3 region has the DNA TGCGCCGGCAGCTTATCCGGGACAGGGATGGATGGCTACACCTTC.

This clonotype was recorded at least ten times. This rearrangement joins TRBV2 to TRBJ1-1, with a weak D call TRBD1 (5 bases). The CDR3 is 13 amino acids. Germline-derived CDR1 and CDR2 are SNHLY and FYNNEI. Trimming took off 4 bases at V and 0 bases at J, with 6 bases between the two ends. CDR3 protein: CASSGQMNTEAFF. In DNA form, the CDR3 reads TGTGCCAGCAGTGGACAGATGAACACTGAAGCTTTCTTT.

This clonotype was seen many times. The V call is TRBV15, the J call TRBJ1-5, with a possible D match to TRBD1 (6 bases). The CDR3 has 14 amino acids. CDR1 is LNHNV, CDR2 YYDKDF, per germline (reference sequence). V lost 1 base, J lost 7 bases, and 11 bases lay in between. This CDR3 reads CATSRVQGRQPQHF. The CDR3 coding sequence is TGTGCCACCAGCAGAGTACAGGGCCGGCAGCCCCAGCATTTT.

This clonotype was seen only once. V usage is TRBV7-9 and J usage is TRBJ2-7; TRBD1 or TRBD2 may be the D gene (6 bases each). Between the trimmed V and J ends, which lost 4 bases and 4 bases, there was a span of 11 bases. The CDR3 loop spans 13 amino acids. Germline assignment: CDR1 SEHNR and CDR2 FQNEAQ (reference sequence). In DNA, the CDR3 is TGTGCCAGCAGCTCCGGGGGCCTGTACGAGCAGTACTTC. Translated: CASSSGGLYEQYF.

This clonotype came up many times. The gene calls are TRBV6-1 and TRBJ2-4; maybe TRBD2 (6 bases). CDR3 length: 14 amino acids. With 1 base removed from V and 8 bases from J, the gap between germline ends came to 12 bases. Germline-derived CDR1 and CDR2 are MNHNS and SASEGT. The CDR3 nucleotides are TGTGCCAGCAGTGAAGGGGACTCAAGGGACATTCAGTACTTC. This sequence encodes CASSEGDSRDIQYF.

Many counts were recorded for this clonotype. V is TRBV4-1 and J is TRBJ2-7; D may be TRBD2 (6 bases). The CDR3 length is 15 residues. The ends were cut back, 3 bases at V and 3 bases at J, with 15 bases in the middle. Germline V lookup: CDR1 MGHRA, CDR2 YSYEKL. This CDR3 is CASSQILGGSYEQYF. The DNA of the CDR3 is TGCGCCAGCAGCCAGATACTGGGGGGTAGCTACGAGCAGTACTTC.

This clonotype was counted at least ten times. This rearrangement joins TRBV11-2 to TRBJ2-7, with 7 bases fitting TRBD2. V gave up 3 bases and J gave up 5 bases; unmatched junction bases: 10. CDR3 length: 15 amino acids. Looked up from germline, CDR1 is SGHAT and CDR2 is FQNNGV. In DNA, the CDR3 is TGTGCCAGCAGCTTGACCGGGGGGACCTGGGACGAGCAGTACTTC. Translation gives CASSLTGGTWDEQYF.

The V call is TRBV7-9, the J call TRBJ1-2; 10 bases map to TRBD1. With 4 bases clipped from V and 2 bases from J, the junction kept 4 bases outside the gene matches. There are 15 residues in the CDR3. Germline loops: CDR1 SEHNR, CDR2 FQNEAQ (reference sequence). The CDR3 spells CASSYGQGENYGYTF. CDR3 nucleotides: TGTGCCAGCAGCTACGGACAGGGGGAGAACTATGGCTACACCTTC.

Of note for this clonotype: At one boundary the junction diverges from the germline segment, which might be a read error. The J gene is TRBJ2-1, the V gene TRBV30; D is undetermined. In germline, CDR1 is GTSNPN, CDR2 SVGIG (reference sequence). The CDR3 length is 11 residues. CDR3 amino acids: CVWSNRNEQFF. The CDR3 DNA sequence: TGTGTCTGGAGTAACCGTAATGAGCAGTTCTTC.

As for this clonotype: A much larger clone differs from this one at a single base, so this may be a read error. This chain joins TRBV2 and TRBJ2-3; tentative D call: TRBD2 (5 bases). Trimming stripped 6 bases from V and 1 base from J, with 8 bases between. There are 13 residues in the CDR3. CDR1 and CDR2 (germline): SNHLY, FYNNEI. The CDR3: CASRDSCTDTQYF. The CDR3 DNA reads TGTGCCAGCAGGGACTCCTGCACAGATACGCAGTATTTT.

Concerning this clonotype itself: A much more abundant neighbour one base away suggests this may be a read error. The rearrangement uses TRBV6-5 and TRBJ2-1; D gene uncertain. Germline lookup yields CDR1 MNHEY and CDR2 SVGAGI. This CDR3 spans 15 amino acids. V was clipped by 4 bases and J by 6 bases, with 16 bases between them. The CDR3 sequence is CASSLGPGSTNEQFF. The CDR3 nucleotides are TGTGCCAGCAGTTTAGGGCCGGGTTCCACCAATGAGCAGTTCTTC.

V gene TRBV15 combines with J gene TRBJ1-5; TRBD1 is a possible D gene (5 bases). Germline-derived CDR1 and CDR2 are LNHNV and YYDKDF (reference sequence). Trimming removed 5 bases from V and 2 bases from J, with 7 bases in between. The CDR3 is 13 residues long. CDR3 in amino acids: CATSRGGNQPQHF. Written as DNA, the CDR3 is TGTGCCACCAGCCGAGGGGGCAATCAGCCCCAGCATTTT.